A single sample is the source of the 20 T cell receptor beta chains below, sequenced in a study of T-cell reconstitution after alpha-beta-depleted transplantation in children. As it was prepared, the TCRbeta library received unique molecular identifiers. Via MiXCR, TCRdb re-called the PCR reads, giving one row per CDR3 protein. In the table there are over 300,000 distinct CDR3 sequences, 10% of which are singletons. Specimen: PBMCs from the stem cell graft donor, collected from the stem cell graft. The receptors were sampled from a human donor who donated a stem cell graft to a child with acute lymphoblastic leukemia.

This clonotype was observed a handful of times. The chain recombines TRBV7-6 with TRBJ2-7; 10 nucleotides agree with TRBD2. Germline-derived CDR1 and CDR2 are SGHVS and FNYEAQ. After removal of 3 bases from V and 6 bases from J, the junction contained 11 bases not matched to a gene. CDR3 length equals 16 residues. The CDR3 protein is CASSLGPLLAGVEQYF. DNA for the CDR3: TGTGCCAGCAGCTTGGGGCCCCTGCTAGCGGGAGTCGAGCAGTACTTC.

The chain is built from TRBV7-6 and TRBJ2-3; D is ambiguous. Per the germline V gene, CDR1 is SGHVS and CDR2 is FNYEAQ. The CDR3 sequence is 14 residues long. The V and J ends lost 1 base and 2 bases respectively, with 7 bases between them. The DNA of the CDR3 is TGTGCCAGCAGCTTAGAGTACAACACAGATACGCAGTATTTT. Protein product: CASSLEYNTDTQYF.

This clonotype was observed a few times. This chain links TRBV5-1 with TRBJ2-7, with no clear D. The V and J ends lost 0 bases and 3 bases respectively, with 16 bases between them. The CDR3 spans 16 residues. Germline V gives CDR1 SGHRS, CDR2 YFSETQ. In DNA form, the CDR3 reads TGCGCCAGCAGCTTGGCCGAGGACGCCGCCTTCTACGAGCAGTACTTC. Protein product: CASSLAEDAAFYEQYF.

The V gene is TRBV20-1, the J gene TRBJ2-1; D may be TRBD2 (5 bases). Germline loops: CDR1 DFQATT, CDR2 SNEGSKA (reference sequence). This CDR3 spans 14 amino acids. Trimming took off 5 bases at V and 6 bases at J, with 17 bases between the two ends. The CDR3 sequence is CSAVSAVLGNEQFF. In DNA, the CDR3 is TGCAGTGCTGTGTCAGCGGTACTAGGCAATGAGCAGTTCTTC.

The CDR3 DNA is TGTGCCAGCAGTTACGGGCGCGAGGACTACCCTGGGACCTACGAGCAGTACTTC. Translating gives CASSYGREDYPGTYEQYF. J is TRBJ2-7 and V is TRBV6-5; tentatively, D is TRBD2 (6 bases). This CDR3 region has 18 residues. The V end lost 2 bases, the J end lost 2 bases, and 22 bases lay between the germline ends. Germline V gene sequence: CDR1 MNHEY, CDR2 SVGAGI.

This clonotype was counted between two and nine times. V is TRBV29-1 and J is TRBJ2-1; 11 bases agree with TRBD2. The V and J ends lost 6 bases and 10 bases, in that order; junction bases with no gene match: 20. CDR1 and CDR2 from the germline V gene are SQVTM and ANQGSEA. The CDR3 extends over 17 amino acids. CDR3 in DNA: TGCAGCGTCGTGACCACGCCGACTAGCGGGAAAGTCGGAGAGCAGTTCTTC. Protein product: CSVVTTPTSGKVGEQFF.

This sequence joins TRBV5-4 and TRBJ2-3; 9 bases match TRBD1. The CDR3 has 15 residues. Germline assignment: CDR1 SGHNT and CDR2 YYREEE (reference sequence). With V trimmed by 5 bases and J by 3 bases, 7 bases remained unmatched. Here the CDR3 reads CASRIQGARTDTQYF. CDR3 nucleotides: TGTGCCAGCAGAATACAGGGGGCTCGGACAGATACGCAGTATTTT. Full variable domain (outside the CDR3, taken from reference TRBV5-4 and TRBJ2-3): ETGVTQSPTHLIKTRGQQVTLRCSSQSGHNTVSWYQQALGQGPQFIFQYYREEENGRGNFPPRFSGLQFPNYSSELNVNALELDDSALYLCASRIQGARTDTQYFGPGTRLTVL.

The V gene is TRBV12-3 or TRBV12-4, the J gene TRBJ2-2, with 9 bases lining up with TRBD2. The CDR3 loop spans 14 amino acids. The ends lost 6 bases at V and 6 bases at J; junction bases unmatched: 5. CDR3 loop: CASRRAGGSGELFF. The CDR3 region has the DNA TGTGCCAGCAGACGGGCGGGGGGGTCCGGGGAGCTGTTTTTT.

CDR3 sequence reads: CASTPGVAETQYF. The CDR3 nucleotides read TGTGCCAGCACCCCCGGCGTAGCAGAGACCCAGTACTTC. The chain recombines TRBV7-2 with TRBJ2-5; no clear D. The germline CDR1 and CDR2 sequences are SGHTA and FQGNSA. V lost 7 bases to trimming and J lost 4 bases, with 13 bases between them. This CDR3 comprises 13 residues.

This clonotype has more than one count but fewer than ten. The rearrangement joins TRBV15 to TRBJ2-1; 9 bases are a match to TRBD1. The V and J ends lost 5 bases and 2 bases, in that order; junction bases with no gene match: 7. The CDR3 totals 16 residues. Germline V lookup: CDR1 LNHNV, CDR2 YYDKDF (reference sequence). The CDR3 DNA reads TGTGCCACCAGCGCAGATGGACAGGGGACCTACAATGAGCAGTTCTTC. Translating gives CATSADGQGTYNEQFF.

The sample holds a few counts of this clonotype. The chain links TRBV3-1 to TRBJ1-1; possible D gene TRBD1, 6 bases. Germline lookup yields CDR1 LGHDT and CDR2 YNNKEL (reference sequence). V lost 0 bases and J 8 bases, leaving 10 bases between the germline ends. CDR3 size: 13 residues. CDR3 sequence (DNA): TGTGCCAGCAGCCAAGAAGAGGACAGAGAAGCTTTCTTT. This gives the protein CASSQEEDREAFF. Using reference TRBV3-1 and TRBJ1-1 for the parts outside the CDR3, the full variable domain is DTAVSQTPKYLVTQMGNDKSIKCEQNLGHDTMYWYKQDSKKFLKIMFSYNNKELIINETVPNRFSPKSPDKAHLNLHINSLELGDSAVYFCASSQEEDREAFFGQGTRLTVV.

This clonotype has ten or more counts. The chain joins TRBV6-6 to TRBJ2-5, with 9 nucleotides matching TRBD2. V lost 10 bases and J lost 4; bases outside the gene matches: 4. CDR1 and CDR2 (germline): MNHNY, SVGAGI (reference sequence). This CDR3 comprises 12 residues. CDR3 region: CATWREGETQYF. The CDR3 region has the DNA TGTGCCACCTGGCGGGAGGGAGAGACCCAGTACTTC.

This clonotype turned up a few times. The chain has TRBV6-2 or TRBV6-3 and TRBJ2-5, with 11 bases lining up with TRBD2. Germline V gives CDR1 MNHEY, CDR2 SVGEGT. The CDR3 runs to 18 residues. Trimming at V came to 9 bases and at J to 0 bases, leaving 15 bases not matched to a gene. The CDR3 protein is CASLGLAGLTPYQETQYF. The DNA of the CDR3 is TGTGCCAGTTTAGGACTAGCGGGCCTGACGCCGTACCAAGAGACCCAGTACTTC.

This clonotype was found many times. This chain links TRBV29-1 with TRBJ2-5; 8 positions agree with TRBD2. V shed 4 bases, J shed 4 bases, and the junction held 5 bases outside the gene matches. CDR3 size: 13 residues. Germline V gene sequence: CDR1 SQVTM, CDR2 ANQGSEA. CDR3 bases: TGCAGCGTTGTAGCGGGATTGGGAGAGACCCAGTACTTC. It encodes CSVVAGLGETQYF.

Ten or more counts support this clonotype. The V and J genes are TRBV6-1 and TRBJ1-2, with 8 bases lining up with TRBD1. Trimming removed 4 bases from V and 6 bases from J; junction bases left unmatched: 4. The CDR3 contains 13 residues. CDR1 is MNHNS and CDR2 is SASEGT in the germline V gene. This CDR3 reads CASSVQGEDGYTF. Written as DNA, the CDR3 is TGTGCCAGCAGTGTACAGGGGGAGGATGGCTACACCTTC.

V and J are TRBV4-2 and TRBJ2-7; D is perhaps TRBD1 or TRBD2 (5 bases each). The germline CDR1 and CDR2 sequences are LGHNA and YNFKEQ. The CDR3 sequence is 15 residues long. The V and J ends lost 4 bases and 3 bases respectively, with 16 bases between them. The CDR3 nucleotides read TGTGCCAGCAGCCTCCTATCCGGGGCGAACTACGAGCAGTACTTC. Encoded protein: CASSLLSGANYEQYF.

This clonotype was seen more than once but under ten times. This chain links TRBV15 with TRBJ2-7, with TRBD1 identical over 10 bases. J lost 10 bases, V lost 3 bases, and 12 bases had no gene match. The germline gives CDR1 LNHNV, CDR2 YYDKDF (reference sequence). The CDR3 length is 15 residues. CDR3: CATSRAGQGPFLQYF. The CDR3 DNA reads TGTGCCACCAGCAGGGCGGGACAGGGGCCCTTTTTACAGTACTTC. The whole variable domain, filled in from reference TRBV15 and TRBJ2-7, reads DAMVIQNPRYQVTQFGKPVTLSCSQTLNHNVMYWYQQKSSQAPKLLFHYYDKDFNNEADTPDNFQSRRPNTSFCFLDIRSPGLGDTAMYLCATSRAGQGPFLQYFGPGTRLTVT.

This clonotype was detected a few times. V is TRBV9 and J is TRBJ2-1, with 9 bases matching TRBD1. The CDR3 is 14 residues long. V trimming: 0 bases; J trimming: 6 bases; junction bases outside the gene matches: 1. Germline CDR1 and CDR2: SGDLS and YYNGEE. The CDR3 loop reads CASSVGTGVNEQFF. The CDR3 region has the DNA TGTGCCAGCAGCGTAGGGACAGGGGTCAATGAGCAGTTCTTC.

The gene calls are TRBV4-1 and TRBJ2-4; 11 bases fit TRBD1. This CDR3 region has 18 residues. The trim removed 0 bases at V and 10 bases at J, leaving 14 bases unmatched. Looked up from germline, CDR1 is MGHRA and CDR2 is YSYEKL. In nucleotides, the CDR3 is TGCGCCAGCAGCCAAGAAGGGCGGACAGGGGGCGGGAGTAGTATTCAGTACTTC. Translated, it gives CASSQEGRTGGGSSIQYF.

The chain links TRBV12-3 or TRBV12-4 to TRBJ2-1; perhaps TRBD2 as D (6 bases). Trimming shortened V by 5 bases and J by 3 bases, and 14 bases separated the two germline ends. This CDR3 is 15 amino acids long. The CDR3 nucleotides read TGTGCCAGCAGTCAAGGGGCAGCGGGCTACAATGAGCAGTTCTTC. This codes for CASSQGAAGYNEQFF.